The rows below give T cell receptor beta chains drawn from one sample of a study of blood T cell repertoires in COVID-19. The table came from immunoSEQ multiplex PCR; TCRdb's copy has only in-frame clones and leaves some out. The sample consists of a few hundred thousand clones, roughly 88% of them appearing once. Sequences were obtained from PBMCs or T cells enriched from blood (not recorded which). These receptors came from a woman in her 40s who had been exposed to COVID-19. Each CDR3 is given with its conserved first and last residue. A D gene is named only where the DNA matches it firmly. Only some rows state a clone size, as once, few, many or a class for expanded clones.

size: NA
V: TRBV19
D: TRBD1
J: TRBJ2-7
CDR3: CASQKGQGSYEQYF
DNA: TGTGCCAGTCAAAAGGGACAGGGGTCCTACGAGCAGTACTTC

size: NA
V: TRBV9
D: NA
J: TRBJ2-5
CDR3: CASSPDFRREETQYF
DNA: TGTGCCAGCAGCCCAGATTTTAGGAGGGAAGAGACCCAGTACTTC

size: NA
V: TRBV5-1
D: NA
J: TRBJ1-1
CDR3: CASSGKEGTEAFF
DNA: TGCGCCAGCAGCGGAAAGGAGGGCACTGAAGCTTTCTTT

size: NA
V: TRBV4-1
D: TRBD2
J: TRBJ2-3
CDR3: CASSQDLALAGGSPRRDTQYF
DNA: TGCGCCAGCAGCCAAGATCTCGCACTAGCGGGGGGGTCCCCGAGGCGTGATACGCAGTATTTT

size: NA
V: TRBV6-4
D: NA
J: TRBJ2-1
CDR3: CASSDSSGGGTHRDSANFF
DNA: TGTGCCAGCAGTGACTCGTCGGGAGGGGGTACCCACCGGGACAGCGCAAACTTCTTC

size: NA
V: TRBV27
D: TRBD1
J: TRBJ1-2
CDR3: CASSGTVRDYGYTF
DNA: TGTGCCAGCAGCGGGACAGTCAGGGACTATGGCTACACCTTC

size: once
V: TRBV24-1
D: NA
J: TRBJ1-5
CDR3: CATSAYNQPQHF
DNA: TGTGCCACCAGTGCTTACAATCAGCCCCAGCATTTT

size: NA
V: TRBV11-2
D: TRBD1
J: TRBJ1-2
CDR3: CASSLDRGQGYTF
DNA: TGTGCCAGCAGCTTGGACAGGGGGCAAGGCTACACCTTC

size: NA
V: TRBV11-3
D: NA
J: TRBJ2-1
CDR3: CASSPGDQSPQIF
DNA: TGTGCCAGCAGCCCAGGCGACCAGTCCCCGCAGATCTTC

size: NA
V: TRBV11-3
D: TRBD2
J: TRBJ2-5
CDR3: CATGGGPGQETQYF
DNA: TGTGCCACCGGGGGGGGTCCAGGCCAAGAGACCCAGTACTTC

size: once
V: TRBV25-1
D: NA
J: TRBJ1-1
CDR3: CASSDKNTEAFF
DNA: TGTGCCAGCAGTGACAAGAACACTGAAGCTTTCTTT

size: NA
V: TRBV5-6
D: NA
J: TRBJ1-2
CDR3: CASSLRGLLGGYTF
DNA: TGTGCCAGCAGCTTGCGAGGCCTCCTGGGTGGCTACACCTTC

size: once
V: TRBV29-1
D: TRBD1
J: TRBJ2-5
CDR3: CSVDGGQGRAQETQYF
DNA: TGCAGCGTTGATGGAGGACAGGGGAGGGCCCAAGAGACCCAGTACTTC

size: NA
V: TRBV19
D: NA
J: TRBJ2-1
CDR3: CASSIISDNEQFF
DNA: TGTGCCAGTAGTATAATATCGGACAACGAGCAGTTCTTC

size: once
V: TRBV11-3
D: TRBD1
J: TRBJ2-4
CDR3: CASSYTGAIAKNIQYF
DNA: TGTGCCAGCAGCTATACAGGGGCGATAGCCAAAAACATTCAGTACTTC

size: NA
V: TRBV19
D: TRBD2
J: TRBJ2-1
CDR3: CASSISTSGGGGNEQFF
DNA: TGTGCCAGTAGTATATCAACTAGCGGAGGGGGAGGCAATGAGCAGTTCTTC

size: NA
V: TRBV24-1
D: NA
J: TRBJ1-1
CDR3: CATEGDTEAFF
DNA: TGTGCCACCGAGGGGGACACTGAAGCTTTCTTT

size: NA
V: TRBV6-5
D: TRBD2
J: TRBJ2-1
CDR3: CASSYGGLAGAEQFF
DNA: TGTGCCAGCAGTTACGGCGGACTAGCGGGAGCTGAGCAGTTCTTC

size: once
V: TRBV28
D: NA
J: TRBJ2-6
CDR3: CASNRGFLHGANVLTF
DNA: TGTGCCAGCAATCGAGGGTTTCTTCATGGGGCCAACGTCCTGACTTTC

size: NA
V: TRBV19
D: TRBD1
J: TRBJ1-5
CDR3: CASRPWLTGKDGNQPQHF
DNA: TGTGCCAGTAGGCCCTGGCTGACAGGGAAAGACGGCAATCAGCCCCAGCATTTT

size: NA
V: TRBV27
D: NA
J: TRBJ2-1
CDR3: CASSLVLGARQFF
DNA: TGTGCCAGCAGTTTAGTTTTAGGGGCTCGGCAGTTCTTC

size: NA
V: TRBV19
D: NA
J: TRBJ2-4
CDR3: CASANVLIKGGKNIQYF
DNA: TGTGCCAGTGCCAACGTACTCATAAAGGGAGGCAAAAACATTCAGTACTTC

size: NA
V: TRBV2
D: NA
J: TRBJ2-5
CDR3: CASNLQGTSQETQYF
DNA: TGTGCCAGCAACCTACAGGGGACTTCCCAAGAGACCCAGTACTTC

size: NA
V: TRBV6-5
D: NA
J: TRBJ1-4
CDR3: CASSQGIANEKLFF
DNA: TGTGCCAGCAGTCAGGGAATAGCTAATGAAAAACTGTTTTTT

size: once
V: TRBV5-1
D: TRBD2
J: TRBJ2-1
CDR3: CASSPQTGTSNNEQFF
DNA: TGTGCCAGCAGCCCCCAAACCGGGACTAGCAACAATGAGCAGTTCTTC

size: NA
V: TRBV4-2
D: NA
J: TRBJ2-3
CDR3: CASSQERRLSDTQYF
DNA: TGTGCCAGCAGCCAAGAGCGGCGGTTATCAGATACGCAGTATTTT

size: NA
V: TRBV6-5
D: TRBD2
J: TRBJ2-1
CDR3: CASSIAGSSYNEQFF
DNA: TGTGCCAGCAGTATAGCGGGCAGCTCCTACAATGAGCAGTTCTTC

size: NA
V: TRBV6-5
D: TRBD1
J: TRBJ1-1
CDR3: CASSYPNRGRIEAFF
DNA: TGTGCCAGCAGTTATCCGAACAGGGGGCGGATTGAAGCTTTCTTT

size: NA
V: TRBV19
D: NA
J: TRBJ2-1
CDR3: CASSMGSNNEQFF
DNA: TGTGCCAGTAGTATGGGGAGTAACAATGAGCAGTTCTTC

size: NA
V: TRBV28
D: NA
J: TRBJ2-7
CDR3: CASSQSQGRQYF
DNA: TGTGCCAGCAGTCAAAGTCAGGGTCGGCAGTACTTC

size: NA
V: TRBV5-4
D: TRBD1
J: TRBJ1-2
CDR3: CASSGGTETLGTF
DNA: TGTGCCAGCAGCGGGGGGACAGAGACCTTGGGCACCTTC

size: NA
V: TRBV4-1
D: TRBD1
J: TRBJ2-6
CDR3: CASSGGTGSGANVLTF
DNA: TGCGCCAGCAGCGGGGGGACAGGCTCTGGGGCCAACGTCCTGACTTTC

size: NA
V: TRBV11-3
D: NA
J: TRBJ2-3
CDR3: CASSLAEGVTDTQYF
DNA: TGTGCCAGCAGCCTCGCGGAGGGAGTCACAGATACGCAGTATTTT

size: few
V: TRBV12-5
D: NA
J: TRBJ1-2
CDR3: CASGLPPDGGYTF
DNA: TGTGCTAGTGGTTTGCCCCCCGACGGGGGCTACACCTTC

size: NA
V: TRBV6-5
D: NA
J: TRBJ2-7
CDR3: CASSRGPIYEQYF
DNA: TGTGCCAGCTCAAGGGGTCCGATCTACGAGCAGTACTTC

size: NA
V: TRBV11-3
D: NA
J: TRBJ2-1
CDR3: CASSLDGTSYNEQFF
DNA: TGTGCCAGCAGCTTAGACGGGACATCCTACAATGAGCAGTTCTTC

size: NA
V: TRBV7-2
D: TRBD1
J: TRBJ1-2
CDR3: CASSFTGEFGYTF
DNA: TGTGCCAGCAGTTTTACAGGGGAGTTTGGCTACACCTTC

size: NA
V: TRBV9
D: TRBD1
J: TRBJ1-4
CDR3: CASSGGTGGQEKLFF
DNA: TGTGCCAGCAGCGGGGGTACAGGGGGCCAGGAAAAACTGTTTTTT

size: NA
V: TRBV13
D: TRBD1
J: TRBJ2-3
CDR3: CASSLESRRDRDTQYF
DNA: TGTGCCAGCAGCTTAGAGTCCCGCCGGGACAGAGATACGCAGTATTTT

size: NA
V: TRBV4-1
D: NA
J: TRBJ2-3
CDR3: CASSQQLGRTDTQYF
DNA: TGCGCCAGCAGCCAACAGTTGGGCCGGACAGATACGCAGTATTTT

size: NA
V: TRBV15
D: NA
J: TRBJ2-1
CDR3: CATSKLGYNEQFF
DNA: TGTGCCACCAGCAAACTAGGGTACAATGAGCAGTTCTTC

size: NA
V: TRBV18
D: NA
J: TRBJ1-2
CDR3: CASSPTLEGHYGYTF
DNA: TGTGCCAGCTCACCCACTCTGGAGGGTCACTATGGCTACACCTTC

size: NA
V: TRBV7-2
D: NA
J: TRBJ2-3
CDR3: CASSLVLATSTDTQYF
DNA: TGTGCCAGCAGCTTAGTACTAGCCACAAGCACAGATACGCAGTATTTT

size: few
V: TRBV3-1/TRBV3-2
D: NA
J: TRBJ2-2
CDR3: CASSRDPIYRFGYTGELFF
DNA: TGTGCCAGCAGCCGCGATCCCATTTACAGGTTCGGGTACACCGGGGAGCTGTTTTTT

size: NA
V: TRBV18
D: TRBD2
J: TRBJ2-4
CDR3: CASSLQGLGDIQYF
DNA: TGTGCCAGCTCACTCCAGGGACTAGGGGACATTCAGTACTTC

size: NA
V: TRBV18
D: TRBD1
J: TRBJ1-5
CDR3: CASSRDRGHQPQHF
DNA: TGTGCCAGCTCTAGAGACAGGGGGCATCAGCCCCAGCATTTT

size: NA
V: TRBV28
D: NA
J: TRBJ2-5
CDR3: CASSAYRGGSQETQYF
DNA: TGTGCCAGCAGTGCATACAGGGGGGGGAGCCAAGAGACCCAGTACTTC

size: NA
V: TRBV7-6
D: NA
J: TRBJ2-2
CDR3: CASSLAQTDTGELFF
DNA: TGTGCCAGCAGCTTAGCGCAAACGGACACCGGGGAGCTGTTTTTT

size: NA
V: TRBV12-2
D: NA
J: TRBJ2-5
CDR3: CASRLAGGLETQYF
DNA: TGTGCAAGTCGCTTAGCGGGGGGGTTGGAGACCCAGTACTTC

size: NA
V: TRBV19
D: TRBD1
J: TRBJ1-1
CDR3: CASGILGDSQLTEAFF
DNA: TGTGCCAGTGGTATATTGGGGGACAGCCAGTTAACTGAAGCTTTCTTT